Shown below are 9 T cell receptor beta chains from a single sample sequenced in a study of cytomegalovirus exposure and HLA in healthy donors (TCRdb year 2017). Libraries were constructed by the immunoSEQ multiplex PCR assay. This is the immuneACCESS table as TCRdb keeps it, with only in-frame sequences that have V and J called. A part of the clones is gone; compared with another copy, unresolved V genes explain less than half, and the rest is unexplained. Present in this sample are approximately 60,000 clones, 90% to 95% of which were seen just once. The ten largest clones take up around 5.5% of the sample. Material for sequencing was PBMCs. These receptors were collected from a woman aged 18-29 years in good health and CMV-seronegative.

This rearrangement joins TRBV2 to TRBJ2-1; D might be TRBD2 (7 bases). V gave up 4 bases and J gave up 6 bases, with 13 bases separating them. CDR3 length: 14 amino acids. Germline CDR1 SNHLY, CDR2 FYNNEI. Written as DNA, the CDR3 is TGTGCCAGCAGTGTGGGGGGGGCGTTCAATGAGCAGTTCTTC. This gives the protein CASSVGGAFNEQFF.

The rearrangement joins TRBV6-5 to TRBJ2-2; 8 bases are shared with TRBD2. From germline, CDR1 is MNHEY and CDR2 SVGAGI. V was pared by 6 bases and J by 11 bases, with 11 bases of the junction left unmatched. This CDR3 is 14 amino acids long. Written as DNA, the CDR3 is TGTGCCAGCAGCCTCGACAGCGGGGGATACGAGCTGTTTTTT. This encodes CASSLDSGGYELFF.

The rearrangement joins TRBV28 to TRBJ1-2, with a weak D call TRBD1 (5 bases). Trimming pared 3 bases from V and 3 bases from J, leaving 14 bases between. CDR1 MDHEN and CDR2 SYDVKM come from the germline V gene. The length of the CDR3 is 15 residues. This CDR3 is CASSFLRASDYGYTF. The CDR3 DNA sequence: TGTGCCAGCAGTTTTCTCAGGGCCAGCGACTATGGCTACACCTTC.

V usage is TRBV10-3 and J usage is TRBJ2-7, with D possibly TRBD2 on 6 matching bases. Germline V gives CDR1 ENHRY, CDR2 SYGVKD. The V end lost 8 bases, the J end lost 3 bases, and 11 bases lay between the germline ends. The CDR3 sequence is 12 residues long. Here the CDR3 reads CAIGGSGYEQYV. In DNA, the CDR3 is TGTGCCATCGGGGGTAGCGGCTACGAGCAGTACGTC.

The chain's CDR3 is CASSDTPQGATLRQPQHF. The CDR3 region has the DNA TGTGCCAGCAGTGACACTCCACAGGGGGCGACCCTCCGTCAGCCCCAGCATTTT. This chain links TRBV6-1 with TRBJ1-5; 9 positions agree with TRBD1. Germline V gene lookup returns CDR1 MNHNS and CDR2 SASEGT. There are 18 residues in the CDR3. V lost 3 bases and J lost 6; bases outside the gene matches: 15.

The CDR3: CASSQYRNTEAFF. The CDR3, as DNA: TGCGCCAGCAGCCAATACAGGAACACTGAAGCTTTCTTT. The rearrangement joins TRBV4-3 to TRBJ1-1; D gene uncertain. CDR3 length: 13 residues. Germline values: CDR1 LGHNA, CDR2 YSLEER. V lost 2 bases, J lost 1 base, and 5 bases lay in between.

The count of this clone is one. CDR3 sequence (DNA): TGTGCCAGCAGTGAAGCGCGGGGGCGAGAGACCCAGTACTTC. Translated: CASSEARGRETQYF. The V and J genes are TRBV2 and TRBJ2-5; a weak D match, TRBD2 (7 bases). V lost 0 bases and J 4 bases, leaving 9 bases between the germline ends. The germline V gene encodes CDR1 SNHLY and CDR2 FYNNEI. The CDR3 length is 14 residues.

The CDR3 region is CASSFGGGVDTQYF. In DNA form, the CDR3 reads TGTGCCAGCAGTTTTGGGGGGGGTGTAGATACGCAGTATTTT. The chain has TRBV27 and TRBJ2-3; 7 nucleotides match TRBD2. The CDR3 is 14 amino acids. V dropped 3 bases and J dropped 5; count of bases not matched to a gene: 5. Germline lookup yields CDR1 MNHEY and CDR2 SMNVEV (reference sequence).

The rearrangement uses TRBV7-8 and TRBJ1-1; D gene unclear. This CDR3 is built from 13 residues. Germline V CDR1 and CDR2: SGHVS, FQNEAQ. The ends were cut back, 5 bases at V and 10 bases at J, with 17 bases in the middle. CDR3 loop: CASSLRRSFGAFF. CDR3 sequence (DNA): TGTGCCAGCAGCCTGAGACGGAGCTTCGGAGCTTTCTTT.